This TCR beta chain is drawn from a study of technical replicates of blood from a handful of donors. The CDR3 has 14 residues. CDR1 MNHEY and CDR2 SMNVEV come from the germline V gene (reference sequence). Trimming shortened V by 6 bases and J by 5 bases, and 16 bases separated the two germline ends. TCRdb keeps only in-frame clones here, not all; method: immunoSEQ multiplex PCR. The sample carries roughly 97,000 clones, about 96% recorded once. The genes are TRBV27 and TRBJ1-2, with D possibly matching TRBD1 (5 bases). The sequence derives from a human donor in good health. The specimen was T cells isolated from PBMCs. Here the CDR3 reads CASSLMGGSYGYTF. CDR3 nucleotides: TGTGCCAGCAGCCTTATGGGGGGGTCTTATGGCTACACCTTC.